This T cell receptor (beta chain) derives from a study of cytomegalovirus exposure and HLA in healthy donors. TCRdb's table, derived via immunoSEQ multiplex PCR, lists solely in-frame clones and lacks some. The sample records 150,000 to 200,000 clones, about 89% being singletons. Among the 120 or so subjects of the validation cohort, separate from the approximately 660-subject first cohort, were the donors. The V gene's germline CDR1 is SGHRS and CDR2 YFSETQ. The CDR3 loop spans 16 amino acids. Losses at the gene ends were 6 bases for V and 0 bases for J; bases not matched to a gene: 8. With respect to this clone: Its antigen remains unknown.

Study findings and constraints: Among TCR sequences, most were rare, though some public TCRs appeared in many donors. In vitro work confirmed that a few CMV-associated chains recognize CMV antigens. Subsequent analysis revealed that first-cohort TCR clusters tended to co-occur in the approximately 120 validation repertoires.

Sequencing used PBMCs. This chain uses TRBV5-1 with TRBJ2-7, with 11 bases fitting TRBD2. This TCR derives from a woman aged 18-29 years in good health and CMV-seropositive. In nucleotides, the CDR3 is TGCGCCAGCACCCAGAGGACTAGCGGGTCCTCCTACGAGCAGTACTTC. It codes for CASTQRTSGSSYEQYF.